This TCR beta chain was captured in a study of CD8 T cells in ankylosing spondylitis. Study conclusions and caveats: There was a TCR beta motif, made of eight highly homologous variants, that appeared characteristic of ankylosing spondylitis blood.

V was cut by 3 bases and J by 4 bases, with 16 bases left in between. Germline V gene sequence: CDR1 SGHTA, CDR2 FQGNSA. CDR3 length: 15 residues. Quantitative 5'-RACE with molecular barcodes produced the TCR beta libraries. TCRdb ran MiXCR on the 5' RACE reads and lists one entry per CDR3 protein. The sample carries hundreds of thousands of distinct CDR3 sequences, 17% recorded once. Concerning this clonotype: Its antigen is unknown.

The origin of this receptor is a male donor with ankylosing spondylitis. The sequencing sample was made of blood, either unsorted or a sorted T cell fraction (not recorded which). This rearrangement joins TRBV7-2 to TRBJ2-7; D possibly uses TRBD1 or TRBD2 (6 bases each). For the CDR3, the DNA is TGTGCCAGCAGCTTCGGGGGCGTCGGGGGATACGAGCAGTACTTC. This translates into CASSFGGVGGYEQYF.